The 26 T cell receptor beta chains below all came from one sample that was sequenced in a study of blood T cell repertoires in COVID-19. Libraries were prepared by immunoSEQ multiplex PCR; TCRdb keeps only in-frame clonotypes and omits some of them. The sample includes about 210,000 clones, approximately 78% of them seen just once. The sample comprised peripheral blood. These receptors were obtained from a woman between 35 and 50 years old with acute or convalescent COVID-19.

V is TRBV14 and J is TRBJ1-3, with 9 bases matching TRBD1. This CDR3 is built from 16 residues. J was trimmed by 7 bases and V by 1 base; bases with no gene match: 8. Germline V gene lookup returns CDR1 SGHDN and CDR2 FVKESK. The CDR3 DNA reads as TGTGCCAGCAGCCAAGGGCCTGGGACAGGGATCAACACCATATATTTT. Translating gives CASSQGPGTGINTIYF.

The chain combines TRBV5-1 with TRBJ2-7, with 7 bases matching TRBD2. Germline CDR1 and CDR2: SGHRS and YFSETQ. The CDR3 has 16 amino acids. V lost 0 bases to trimming and J lost 3 bases; unmatched junction nucleotides: 9. CDR3 protein: CASSLATGTMGYEQYF. The CDR3 region has the DNA TGCGCCAGCAGCTTGGCTACGGGGACTATGGGCTACGAGCAGTACTTC. The variable domain in full, completed from reference TRBV5-1 and TRBJ2-7, reads KAGVTQTPRYLIKTRGQQVTLSCSPISGHRSVSWYQQTPGQGLQFLFEYFSETQRNKGNFPGRFSGRQFSNSRSEMNVSTLELGDSALYLCASSLATGTMGYEQYFGPGTRLTVT.

The chain joins TRBV11-3 to TRBJ2-5, with 7 bases aligning to TRBD1. V lost 1 base to trimming and J lost 3 bases; unmatched junction nucleotides: 8. Germline CDR1 and CDR2: SGHNT and YENEEA. This CDR3 region has 16 residues. The CDR3 sequence is CASSLGDRVVEETQYF. The CDR3 nucleotides read TGTGCCAGCAGCTTAGGAGACAGGGTAGTAGAAGAGACCCAGTACTTC.

This sequence joins TRBV2 and TRBJ1-1; 7 bases are shared with TRBD1. Germline V gene lookup returns CDR1 SNHLY and CDR2 FYNNEI. The CDR3 has 14 residues. Trimming at V came to 4 bases and at J to 4 bases, leaving 6 bases not matched to a gene. The DNA for the CDR3 is TGTGCCAGCAGTGCCACGGGACAGACCACTGAAGCTTTCTTT. Protein: CASSATGQTTEAFF.

V and J are TRBV7-2 and TRBJ1-4; 7 nucleotides line up with TRBD1. With 3 bases clipped from V and 7 bases from J, the junction kept 14 bases outside the gene matches. Germline CDR1 and CDR2: SGHTA and FQGNSA. There are 17 residues in the CDR3. The CDR3 DNA is TGTGCCAGCAGCTTCCGGGACAGAGAAGTGCAGGGTGAAAAACTGTTTTTT. This codes for CASSFRDREVQGEKLFF. The complete variable domain, with remaining parts taken from reference TRBV7-2 and TRBJ1-4, reads GAGVSQSPSNKVTEKGKDVELRCDPISGHTALYWYRQSLGQGLEFLIYFQGNSAPDKSGLPSDRFSAERTGGSVSTLTIQRTQQEDSAVYLCASSFRDREVQGEKLFFGSGTQLSVL.

V usage is TRBV7-2 and J usage is TRBJ2-3; 10 bases match TRBD2. CDR3 size: 17 residues. Germline assignment: CDR1 SGHTA and CDR2 FQGNSA. V lost 2 bases to trimming and J lost 4 bases; unmatched junction nucleotides: 9. The CDR3 reads CASSLSLAGAGADTQYF. The CDR3 DNA sequence: TGTGCCAGCAGCTTATCCCTAGCGGGAGCGGGCGCAGATACGCAGTATTTT.

The genes are TRBV4-1 and TRBJ1-6; TRBD1 might be the D (5 bases). There are 15 residues in the CDR3. From germline, CDR1 is MGHRA and CDR2 YSYEKL. The V and J ends lost 4 bases and 6 bases respectively, with 13 bases between them. CDR3 in amino acids: CASSPTGRSNSPLHF. In DNA, the CDR3 is TGCGCCAGCAGCCCAACAGGACGTAGTAATTCACCCCTCCACTTT.

The rearrangement links TRBV5-1 to TRBJ1-2; D ambiguous. V was clipped by 0 bases and J by 8 bases, with 11 bases between them. The CDR3 sequence is 13 residues long. The V gene's germline CDR1 is SGHRS and CDR2 YFSETQ. CDR3 region: CASSLDFTRGYTF. Written as DNA, the CDR3 is TGCGCCAGCAGCTTGGACTTCACTCGGGGCTACACCTTC.

The rearrangement links TRBV13 to TRBJ2-1, with 10 bases identical to TRBD2. Germline loops: CDR1 PRHDT, CDR2 FYEKMQ (reference sequence). V shed 2 bases, J shed 9 bases, and the junction held 4 bases outside the gene matches. This CDR3 spans 14 amino acids. CDR3 bases: TGTGCCAGCAGCTTAAGCGGGGGGGCCCTTGAGCAGTTCTTC. This sequence encodes CASSLSGGALEQFF.

The chain recombines TRBV11-3 with TRBJ2-2, with TRBD1 identical over 7 bases. The CDR3 contains 17 residues. Germline V lookup: CDR1 SGHNT, CDR2 YENEEA. Trimming cost V 5 bases and J 0 bases; bases outside gene matches: 9. CDR3 amino acids: CASSPRWGTANTGELFF. The CDR3 bases are TGTGCCAGCAGCCCACGATGGGGGACAGCGAACACCGGGGAGCTGTTTTTT.

V gene TRBV12-3 or TRBV12-4 combines with J gene TRBJ1-2, with 7 bases aligning to TRBD1. The CDR3 is 13 residues long. The ends lost 3 bases at V and 8 bases at J; junction bases unmatched: 6. The CDR3 DNA is TGTGCCAGCAGTTTTGGCCAGGGGGTCGGCTACACCTTC. Protein product: CASSFGQGVGYTF.

The V gene is TRBV14, the J gene TRBJ2-7; weak D call: TRBD1 (5 bases). This CDR3 spans 16 amino acids. The germline V gene encodes CDR1 SGHDN and CDR2 FVKESK. The ends were cut back, 4 bases at V and 1 base at J, with 17 bases in the middle. CDR3 nucleotide sequence: TGTGCCAGCAGCCTCTCAAGTTGGGGCAGTTCCTACGAGCAGTACTTC. Amino acids: CASSLSSWGSSYEQYF. Filled out from reference TRBV14 and TRBJ2-7, the complete variable domain reads EAGVTQFPSHSVIEKGQTVTLRCDPISGHDNLYWYRRVMGKEIKFLLHFVKESKQDESGMPNNRFLAERTGGTYSTLKVQPAELEDSGVYFCASSLSSWGSSYEQYFGPGTRLTVT.

The chain recombines TRBV9 with TRBJ1-1; 9 bases map to TRBD1. The CDR3 has 12 residues. Germline CDR1 and CDR2: SGDLS and YYNGEE. The V gene end was trimmed by 7 bases and the J gene end by 5 bases; junction bases not matched to a gene: 3. This chain's CDR3 is CASGGQGTEAFF. The DNA of the CDR3 is TGTGCCAGCGGCGGACAGGGGACTGAAGCTTTCTTT.

The chain joins TRBV6-1 to TRBJ1-3; 10 bases map to TRBD1. This CDR3 has 18 amino acids. The J segment lost 4 bases and the V segment lost 2 bases, leaving 11 bases of the junction unmatched. Germline V lookup: CDR1 MNHNS, CDR2 SASEGT. CDR3 in amino acids: CASSEMSGTGVRGNTIYF. CDR3 DNA sequence: TGTGCCAGCAGTGAAATGAGTGGGACAGGGGTTCGAGGAAACACCATATATTTT.

This chain uses TRBV23-1 with TRBJ2-1; 14 bases agree with TRBD2. TRBV23-1 has ORF status, its function being uncertain. V lost 7 bases to trimming and J lost 6 bases; unmatched junction nucleotides: 17. The CDR3 covers 19 residues. CDR3: CASTSGTSGGKNWGNEQFF. The CDR3 region has the DNA TGCGCCAGCACTTCCGGGACTAGCGGGGGTAAAAATTGGGGCAATGAGCAGTTCTTC.

Worth noting for this clone: The junction departs from germline at one end; a sequencing error may be responsible. This chain joins TRBV24-1 and TRBJ2-6; 7 bases line up with TRBD1. This CDR3 comprises 15 residues. The germline V gene has CDR1 KGHDR and CDR2 SFDVKD. CDR3 region: CTTSEGGRGANVLTF. DNA for the CDR3: TGTACCACCAGTGAAGGGGGCCGTGGGGCCAACGTCCTGACTTTC.

The genes are TRBV10-3 and TRBJ2-3, with D uncertain. This CDR3 region has 14 residues. CDR1 and CDR2 from the germline V gene are ENHRY and SYGVKD. Trimming cost V 2 bases and J 0 bases, with 6 bases left between them. The CDR3 region has the DNA TGTGCCATCAGTGAGGTGGCTAGCACAGATACGCAGTATTTT. Translating it yields CAISEVASTDTQYF.

Only a few counts were recorded for this clone. V gene TRBV19 combines with J gene TRBJ2-1; D remains unclear. CDR3 length: 15 amino acids. Germline V gene sequence: CDR1 LNHDA, CDR2 SQIVND (reference sequence). V shed 1 base and J shed 1 base, with 8 bases lying between them. The CDR3 here is CASSIAHGSYNEQFF. The CDR3 coding sequence is TGTGCCAGTAGTATAGCCCACGGGTCCTACAATGAGCAGTTCTTC.

This rearrangement joins TRBV7-2 to TRBJ1-5, with 9 bases matching TRBD1. Germline values: CDR1 SGHTA, CDR2 FQGNSA. V lost 8 bases, J lost 6 bases, and 5 bases stayed unmatched. The CDR3 extends over 13 amino acids. CDR3 residues: CASRQGGGQPQHF. In DNA, the CDR3 is TGTGCCAGCCGACAGGGGGGGGGTCAGCCCCAGCATTTT.

The rearrangement joins TRBV12-5 to TRBJ2-2; 8 bases map to TRBD2. CDR3 size: 17 residues. CDR1 is LGHNT and CDR2 is FRNRAP in the germline V gene. With 0 bases clipped from V and 11 bases from J, the junction kept 14 bases outside the gene matches. The CDR3 sequence: CASGLVPHRRGDYELFF. In DNA, the CDR3 is TGTGCTAGTGGTTTGGTACCTCATCGGCGGGGGGATTATGAGCTGTTTTTT.

This clone appeared once. This sequence joins TRBV7-9 and TRBJ2-5, with D possibly TRBD1 on 5 matching bases. The length of the CDR3 is 14 residues. In germline, CDR1 is SEHNR, CDR2 FQNEAQ (reference sequence). V shed 5 bases and J shed 1 base, with 11 bases lying between them. CDR3 nucleotides: TGTGCCAGCAGCCCCCGACAGCTCCAAGAGACCCAGTACTTC. Translated: CASSPRQLQETQYF. Together with reference TRBV7-9 and TRBJ2-5, the CDR3 gives the full variable domain: DTGVSQNPRHKITKRGQNVTFRCDPISEHNRLYWYRQTLGQGPEFLTYFQNEAQLEKSRLLSDRFSAERPKGSFSTLEIQRTEQGDSAMYLCASSPRQLQETQYFGPGTRLLVL.

The chain combines TRBV5-4 with TRBJ2-7; perhaps TRBD1 as D (5 bases). The ends were cut back, 4 bases at V and 0 bases at J, with 11 bases in the middle. Germline CDR1 reads SGHNT; CDR2 reads YYREEE (reference sequence). The CDR3 totals 14 residues. The chain's CDR3 is CASSDLDNSYEQYF. The DNA for the CDR3 is TGTGCCAGCAGCGATCTGGACAACTCCTACGAGCAGTACTTC. Complete variable domain (other parts from reference TRBV5-4 and TRBJ2-7): ETGVTQSPTHLIKTRGQQVTLRCSSQSGHNTVSWYQQALGQGPQFIFQYYREEENGRGNFPPRFSGLQFPNYSSELNVNALELDDSALYLCASSDLDNSYEQYFGPGTRLTVT.

The rearrangement links TRBV27 to TRBJ2-1; TRBD2 aligns across 14 bases. Germline V gene data show CDR1 as MNHEY and CDR2 as SMNVEV (reference sequence). J lost 9 bases, V lost 3 bases, and 4 bases had no gene match. The CDR3 contains 15 residues. The CDR3 sequence is CASSFPGLAGAEQFF. CDR3 in DNA: TGTGCCAGCAGTTTCCCGGGACTAGCGGGAGCTGAGCAGTTCTTC.

With regard to this clone: Distinct nucleotide sequences in the sample also encode this CDR3. V usage is TRBV13 and J usage is TRBJ2-7; weak D call: TRBD2 (5 bases). Germline V lookup: CDR1 PRHDT, CDR2 FYEKMQ (reference sequence). This CDR3 has 13 residues. Deletions cut 0 bases from V and 4 bases from J, with 7 bases between. The CDR3 coding sequence is TGTGCCAGCAGCTTAGGCCGCGGGTACGAGCAGTACTTC. Translation: CASSLGRGYEQYF.

The genes are TRBV19 and TRBJ2-3, with 8 positions matching TRBD2. CDR3 size: 14 residues. V dropped 5 bases and J dropped 4; count of bases not matched to a gene: 5. CDR1 and CDR2 from the germline V gene are LNHDA and SQIVND (reference sequence). CDR3 coding DNA: TGTGCCAGTAGTCCCCGGACTAGCCCAGATACGCAGTATTTT. Translating gives CASSPRTSPDTQYF.

The chain has TRBV18 and TRBJ1-5; 9 nucleotides match TRBD1. There are 14 residues in the CDR3. CDR1 and CDR2 from the germline V gene are KGHSH and LQKENI. The ends lost 3 bases at V and 9 bases at J; junction bases unmatched: 6. The CDR3 sequence is CASSPGQGLGPQHF. The CDR3 DNA reads TGTGCCAGCTCACCGGGACAGGGATTAGGGCCCCAGCATTTT.